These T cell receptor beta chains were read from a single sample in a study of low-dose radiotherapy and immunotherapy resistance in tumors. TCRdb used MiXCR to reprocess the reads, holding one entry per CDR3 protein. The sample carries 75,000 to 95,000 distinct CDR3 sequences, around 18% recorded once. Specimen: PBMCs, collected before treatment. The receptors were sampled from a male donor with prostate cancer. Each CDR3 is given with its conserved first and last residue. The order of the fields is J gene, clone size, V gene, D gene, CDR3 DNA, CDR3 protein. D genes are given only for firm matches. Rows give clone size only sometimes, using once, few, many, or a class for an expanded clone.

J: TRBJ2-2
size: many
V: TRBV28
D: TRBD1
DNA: TGTGCCAGCAGTTTGACAGGGCCGAACACCGGGGAGCTGTTTTTT
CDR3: CASSLTGPNTGELFF

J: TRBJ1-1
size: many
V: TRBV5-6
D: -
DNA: TGTGCCAGCAGCCCGGTCGGGGTAAACACTGAAGCTTTCTTT
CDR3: CASSPVGVNTEAFF

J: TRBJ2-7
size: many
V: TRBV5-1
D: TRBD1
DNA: TGCGCCAGCAGCCGGGGGGACAGGGGCTCCTACGAGCAGTACTTC
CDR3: CASSRGDRGSYEQYF

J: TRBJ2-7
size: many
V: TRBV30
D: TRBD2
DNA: TGTGCCTGGAGTGTACCGGTCGGGGGGATGAGCCTCGACGAGCAGTACTTC
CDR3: CAWSVPVGGMSLDEQYF

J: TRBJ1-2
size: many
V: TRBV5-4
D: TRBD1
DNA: TGTGCCAGCAGTCCTCGGACAGGGCTAATATTGGGTTACACCTTC
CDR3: CASSPRTGLILGYTF

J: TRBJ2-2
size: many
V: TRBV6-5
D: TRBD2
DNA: TGTGCCAGCAGCCGAACGGGGAGGGCCGGGGAGCTGTTTTTT
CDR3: CASSRTGRAGELFF

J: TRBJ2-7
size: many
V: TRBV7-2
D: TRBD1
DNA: TGTGCCAGCAGCAGGCAGGGGGCTTCCCGACTCGAGCAGTACTTC
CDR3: CASSRQGASRLEQYF

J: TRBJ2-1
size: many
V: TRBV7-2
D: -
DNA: TGTGCCAGCAGCTTACTTCGGGGTGGTGAGCAGTTCTTC
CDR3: CASSLLRGGEQFF

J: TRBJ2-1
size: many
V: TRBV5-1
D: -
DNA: TGCGCCAGCAGCAACGATCATGAGCAGTTCTTC
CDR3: CASSNDHEQFF

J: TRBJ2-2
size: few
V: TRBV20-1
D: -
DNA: TGCAGTGCCATCAGGGCCGGGAACACCGGGGAGCTGTTTTTT
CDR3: CSAIRAGNTGELFF

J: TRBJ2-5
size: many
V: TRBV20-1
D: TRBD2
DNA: TGCAGTGCTAGACCCCTAGCGGGAAGAGGAGAGACCCAGTACTTC
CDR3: CSARPLAGRGETQYF

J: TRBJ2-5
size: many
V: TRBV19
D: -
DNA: TGTGCCAGTAGTAGCACAGGTAGCCAAGAGACCCAGTACTTC
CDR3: CASSSTGSQETQYF

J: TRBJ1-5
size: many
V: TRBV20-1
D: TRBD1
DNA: TGCAGTGCAAGGTCCCGGACAGGGGGCTTTCAGCCCCAGCATTTT
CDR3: CSARSRTGGFQPQHF

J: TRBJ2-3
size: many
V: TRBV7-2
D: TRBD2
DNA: TGTGCCAGCAGCTTAGCAGCCCTAGCGGGGGTTCTAGATACGCAGTATTTT
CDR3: CASSLAALAGVLDTQYF

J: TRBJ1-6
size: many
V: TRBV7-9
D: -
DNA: TGTGCCAGCAGCTTAGTGGGGGGCGGGGATTCACCCCTCCACTTT
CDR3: CASSLVGGGDSPLHF

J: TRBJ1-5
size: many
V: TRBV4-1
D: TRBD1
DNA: TGCGCCAGCAGTTCCTCAGGGGGTAGTGGCAATCAGCCCCAGCATTTT
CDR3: CASSSSGGSGNQPQHF

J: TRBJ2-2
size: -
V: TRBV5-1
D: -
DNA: TGCGCCACCAAAGCGGCAGGGGACACCACCGGGGAGCTGTATTTT
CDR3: CATKAAGDTTGELYF

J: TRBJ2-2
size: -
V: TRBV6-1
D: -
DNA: -
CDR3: CASSEARGSSGELFFF

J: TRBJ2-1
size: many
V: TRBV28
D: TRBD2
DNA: TGTGCCAGCGAGCGGGGAGAGAATGAGCAGTTCTTC
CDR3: CASERGENEQFF

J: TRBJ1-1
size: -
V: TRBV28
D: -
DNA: TGTGCCAGCAAGAGGCAGTTGAACACTGAAGCTTTCTTT
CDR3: CASKRQLNTEAFF

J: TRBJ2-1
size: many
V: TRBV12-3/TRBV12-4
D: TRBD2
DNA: TGTGCCACGGAGACTAGCGGAACTGGCAATGAGCAGTTCTTC
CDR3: CATETSGTGNEQFF

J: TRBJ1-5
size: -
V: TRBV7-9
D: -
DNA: TGTGCCAGCAGCTTTTTTAGCAATCAGCCCCAGCATTTT
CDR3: CASSFFSNQPQHF

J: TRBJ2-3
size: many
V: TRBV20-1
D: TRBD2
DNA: TGCAGTGCTCCGACTAGCGGGGGGGCCACCGATACGCAGTATTTT
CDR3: CSAPTSGGATDTQYF

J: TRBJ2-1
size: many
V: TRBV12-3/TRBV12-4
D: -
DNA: TGTGCCAGCAGCTATCGACCAGGGGGGAGCTCCTACAATGAGCAGTTCTTC
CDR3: CASSYRPGGSSYNEQFF

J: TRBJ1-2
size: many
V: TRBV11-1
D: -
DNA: TGTGCCAGCAGCTCAGGGTCGCGCTACACCTTC
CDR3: CASSSGSRYTF

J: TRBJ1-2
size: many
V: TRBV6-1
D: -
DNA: TGTGCCAGCAGTGAACACGGGATCTCTGGCTACACCTTC
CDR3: CASSEHGISGYTF

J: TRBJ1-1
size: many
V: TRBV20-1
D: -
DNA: TGCAGTGCAGCCTTAGGTCGCAACACTGAAGCTTTCTTT
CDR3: CSAALGRNTEAFF

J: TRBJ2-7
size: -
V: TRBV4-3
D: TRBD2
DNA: TGCGCCAGCAGCCAAATAGCGGGAGCGGTATACGAGCAGTACTTC
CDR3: CASSQIAGAVYEQYF

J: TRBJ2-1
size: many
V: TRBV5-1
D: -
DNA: TGCGCCAGCACCCTAATAGGGGACCCCTACAATGAGCAGTTCTTC
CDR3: CASTLIGDPYNEQFF

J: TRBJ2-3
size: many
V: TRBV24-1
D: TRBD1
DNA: TGTGCCACCAGTGATCTAACAGGGGGCTCAGATACGCAGTATTTT
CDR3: CATSDLTGGSDTQYF

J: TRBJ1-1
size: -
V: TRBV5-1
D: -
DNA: TGCGCCAGCAGAAACAACGGGGGCAACACTGAAGCTTTCTTT
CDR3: CASRNNGGNTEAFF

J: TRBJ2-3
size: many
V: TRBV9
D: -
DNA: TGTGCCAGCAGCGGAACCAAGGGTAACACAGATACGCAGTATTTT
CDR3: CASSGTKGNTDTQYF

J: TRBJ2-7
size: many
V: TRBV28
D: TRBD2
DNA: TGTGCCAGCAGTTTATTAGCGGGGTCCTACGAGCAGTACTTC
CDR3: CASSLLAGSYEQYF

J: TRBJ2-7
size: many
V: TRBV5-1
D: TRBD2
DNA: TGCGCCAGCAGCCCCCGGGAGCGGGGAAGCTCCTACGAGCAGTACTTC
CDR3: CASSPRERGSSYEQYF

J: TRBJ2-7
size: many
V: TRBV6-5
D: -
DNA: TGTGCCAGCAGCCGAGAGGTGCCGGGACATTCCTACGTTGAGCAGTACTTC
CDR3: CASSREVPGHSYVEQYF

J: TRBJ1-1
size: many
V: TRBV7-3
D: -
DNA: TGTGCCAGCAGATCCACTGGGGGGAACACTGAAGCTTTCTTT
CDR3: CASRSTGGNTEAFF

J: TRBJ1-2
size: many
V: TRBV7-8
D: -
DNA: TGTGCCAGCAGCAGCGACAGGTTCAGCTATGGCTACACCTTC
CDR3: CASSSDRFSYGYTF

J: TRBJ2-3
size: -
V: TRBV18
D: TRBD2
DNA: TGTGCCAGCTCACCCTACCGGACTAGCGAGAAAGATACGCAGTATTTT
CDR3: CASSPYRTSEKDTQYF

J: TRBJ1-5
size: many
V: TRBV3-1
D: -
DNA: TGTGCCAGCAGCCTGGGGTCTAGCAATCAGCCCCAGCATTTT
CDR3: CASSLGSSNQPQHF

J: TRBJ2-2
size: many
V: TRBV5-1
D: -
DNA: TGCGCCAGTTCAAAGAGCACTTCCACCGGGGAGCTGTTTTTT
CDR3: CASSKSTSTGELFF

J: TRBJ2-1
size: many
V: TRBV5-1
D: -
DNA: TGCGCCAGCAGCTTGGCCAATGAGCAGTTCTTC
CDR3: CASSLANEQFF

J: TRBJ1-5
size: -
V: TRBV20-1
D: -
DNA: TGCAGTGCTAGAGCGTGGGATCGGGGACCCAATCAGCCCCAGCATTTT
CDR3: CSARAWDRGPNQPQHF

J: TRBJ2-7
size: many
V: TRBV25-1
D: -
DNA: TGTGCCAGCAGAACGGGGGCGTATCTCGAGCAGTACTTC
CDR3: CASRTGAYLEQYF

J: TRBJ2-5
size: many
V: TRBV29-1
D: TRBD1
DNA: TGCAGCGTGGTATCCGGGACAGGCAAAGAGACCCAGTACTTC
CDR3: CSVVSGTGKETQYF

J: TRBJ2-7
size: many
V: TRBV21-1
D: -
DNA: TGTGCCAGCGGACAACGAATGCGGGAGACCTCCTACGAGCAGTACTTC
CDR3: CASGQRMRETSYEQYF

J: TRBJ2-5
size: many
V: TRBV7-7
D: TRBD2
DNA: TGTGCTACCGGGAGGGGTGGGGAGACCCAGTACTTC
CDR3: CATGRGGETQYF

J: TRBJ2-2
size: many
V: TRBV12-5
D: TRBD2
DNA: TGTGCTAGTGGTTGGGGACTAGCGGGAGACGCCGGGGAGCTGTTTTTT
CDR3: CASGWGLAGDAGELFF

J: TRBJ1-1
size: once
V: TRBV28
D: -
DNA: TGTGCCAGCACCCCCTTGGTTACTAGCGGGAGGGCCACGAACACTGAAGCTTTCTTT
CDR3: CASTPLVTSGRATNTEAFF

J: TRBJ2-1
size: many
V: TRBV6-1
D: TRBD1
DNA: TGTGCCAGCAGTGTGGTCTCAGGGGGATCCAATGAGCAGTTCTTC
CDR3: CASSVVSGGSNEQFF

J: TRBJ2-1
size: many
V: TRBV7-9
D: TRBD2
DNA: TGTGCCAGCAGCTTGACTAGCGGGAAAACGAATGAGCAGTTCTTC
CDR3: CASSLTSGKTNEQFF

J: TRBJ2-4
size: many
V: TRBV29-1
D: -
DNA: TGCAGCGTTAGGGACCGCAACATTCAGTACTTC
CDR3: CSVRDRNIQYF

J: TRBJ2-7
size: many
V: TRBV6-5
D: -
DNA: TGTGCCAGCAGAAACGACAGGAACCCCTACGAGCAGTACTTC
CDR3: CASRNDRNPYEQYF

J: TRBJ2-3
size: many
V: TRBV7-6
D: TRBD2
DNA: TGTGCCAGCAGCAAGACTAGCGGGAGGAGGACAGATACGCAGTATTTT
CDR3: CASSKTSGRRTDTQYF

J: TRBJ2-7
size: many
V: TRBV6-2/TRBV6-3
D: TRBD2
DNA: TGTGCCAGCAAGGGAGGGTCGGAATACAGTCTCTACGAGCAGTACTTC
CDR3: CASKGGSEYSLYEQYF

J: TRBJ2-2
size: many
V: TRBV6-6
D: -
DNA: -
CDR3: CASSYESESGELFFF

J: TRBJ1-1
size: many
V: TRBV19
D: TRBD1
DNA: TGTGCCAGTAGTGCTCGACAGGGAATCGACACTGAAGCTTTCTTT
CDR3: CASSARQGIDTEAFF

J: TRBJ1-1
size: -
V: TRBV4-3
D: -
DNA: TGCGCCAGCAGCCAACGGGTGGGGAACACTGAAGCTTTCTTT
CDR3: CASSQRVGNTEAFF

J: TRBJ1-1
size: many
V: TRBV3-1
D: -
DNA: TGTGCCAGCAGCGCCTCTCGGGGGCTGGACACTGAAGCTTTCTTT
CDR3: CASSASRGLDTEAFF

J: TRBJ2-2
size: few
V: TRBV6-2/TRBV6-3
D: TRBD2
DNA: TGTGCCAGCAGAAAGCGGGGGGGGACCGGGGAGCTGTTTTTT
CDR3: CASRKRGGTGELFF